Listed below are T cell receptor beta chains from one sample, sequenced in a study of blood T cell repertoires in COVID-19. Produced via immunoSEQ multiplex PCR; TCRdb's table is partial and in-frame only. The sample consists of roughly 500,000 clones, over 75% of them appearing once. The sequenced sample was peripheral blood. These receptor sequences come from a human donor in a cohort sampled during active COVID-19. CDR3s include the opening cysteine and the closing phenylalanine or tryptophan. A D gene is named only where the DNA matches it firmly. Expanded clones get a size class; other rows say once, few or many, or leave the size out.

TGTGCCAGCAGCTTGTTGGGACAGGGCCTAGGAGATACGAGGTATTTT | CASSLLGQGLGDTRYF | few | TRBJ2-3 | TRBD1 | TRBV5-6
TGTGCCAGCAGTTACCGGGGGGCCCACGAGCAGTACTTC | CASSYRGAHEQYF | . | TRBJ2-7 | . | TRBV6-5
TGTGCCAGCAGCCGCGGGCAGGGGAGCAACTACGAGCAGTACTTC | CASSRGQGSNYEQYF | . | TRBJ2-7 | . | TRBV5-4
TGCGCCAGCAGCTTTGGGGGGATCTATGGCTACACCTTC | CASSFGGIYGYTF | . | TRBJ1-2 | . | TRBV5-1
TGTGCCAGCAGGGGGACTAGCGGGAAAGAGACCCAGTACTTC | CASRGTSGKETQYF | . | TRBJ2-5 | TRBD2 | TRBV2
TGTGCAAGTCGCTCTATGCGGACTAGCGGGAGTAACCCGAGCTCCTACGAGCAGTACTTC | CASRSMRTSGSNPSSYEQYF | . | TRBJ2-7 | . | TRBV12-2
TGTGCCAGCAGTAGAGAGCCTAGCGGGTACCAAGTCTACAATGAGCAGTTCTTC | CASSREPSGYQVYNEQFF | . | TRBJ2-1 | TRBD2 | TRBV2
TGTGCCAGCAGCCAAGGGGGACTAGCGGGACTATACAATGAGCAGTTCTTC | CASSQGGLAGLYNEQFF | . | TRBJ2-1 | TRBD2 | TRBV4-2
TGTGCCAGCCTCTCAGGGTACACTGAAGCTTTCTTT | CASLSGYTEAFF | . | TRBJ1-1 | . | TRBV6-5
TGTGCCAGCTCACCAAATACCGGGACAGGGGGCTACGAGCAGTACTTC | CASSPNTGTGGYEQYF | . | TRBJ2-7 | TRBD1 | TRBV18
TGTGCCACCAGTGATTCGGGACAGGCGAACACCGGGGAGCTGTTTTTT | CATSDSGQANTGELFF | . | TRBJ2-2 | TRBD1 | TRBV24-1
TGTGCCAGCAGTTCAGCCGGACAGGGGATTTATGGCTACACCTTC | CASSSAGQGIYGYTF | . | TRBJ1-2 | TRBD1 | TRBV27
TGCGCCAGCAGCTTGGATGGTAGCGGGAGCACAGATACGCAGTATTTT | CASSLDGSGSTDTQYF | . | TRBJ2-3 | TRBD2 | TRBV5-1
TGTGCCAGCAGATCCGGTGCAAGCTATGGCTACACCTTC | CASRSGASYGYTF | . | TRBJ1-2 | . | TRBV6-6
TGTGCCTGGAGTTTCATTCAGTTCACTGAAGCTTTCTTT | CAWSFIQFTEAFF | . | TRBJ1-1 | . | TRBV30
TGTGCCACCAGGAAAGCGACGGTCTATGGCTACACCTTC | CATRKATVYGYTF | . | TRBJ1-2 | . | TRBV15
TGTGCCAGCAGTCCGAGACGGACTAGCACAGATACGCAGTATTTT | CASSPRRTSTDTQYF | . | TRBJ2-3 | . | TRBV27
TGTGCCAGCAGCCAACTCCGGGACAGGGGGAATGGCTACACCTTC | CASSQLRDRGNGYTF | . | TRBJ1-2 | TRBD1 | TRBV4-2
TGCAGTGCTTTCACTGGAGTTGACGCTTTCTTT | CSAFTGVDAFF | . | TRBJ1-1 | . | TRBV20-1
TGTGCCAGTAGTCCCCGGACAGGACCGTATAATTCACCCCTCCACTTT | CASSPRTGPYNSPLHF | . | TRBJ1-6 | TRBD1 | TRBV19
TGTGCCAGCAGGTATCTACAGAACACAGATACGCAGTATTTT | CASRYLQNTDTQYF | . | TRBJ2-3 | . | TRBV2
TGCGCCAGCAGCTTGGGCCAGTTAGGAAACACCATATATTTT | CASSLGQLGNTIYF | . | TRBJ1-3 | . | TRBV5-1
TGCGCCAGCAGCTTGAACAGGGACCACGAGCAGTACTTC | CASSLNRDHEQYF | . | TRBJ2-7 | . | TRBV5-1
TGTGCCAGCAGCCCCACCGGGACTAGCGGGAGTGGCTACGAGCAGTACTTC | CASSPTGTSGSGYEQYF | . | TRBJ2-7 | TRBD2 | TRBV5-4
TGTGCCATCAGTGAATCTAGCGGGAGGGCCAACACCGGGGAGCTGTTTTTT | CAISESSGRANTGELFF | few | TRBJ2-2 | TRBD2 | TRBV10-3
TGTGCCAGCAGCTTAGGGGCTAGCGGGGGCGCGGATACGCAGTATTTT | CASSLGASGGADTQYF | . | TRBJ2-3 | TRBD2 | TRBV7-9
TGTGCCTGGAGTGCAGCGGCGACGGGAAGCAATCAGCCCCAGCATTTT | CAWSAAATGSNQPQHF | . | TRBJ1-5 | . | TRBV30
TGTGCCAGCAGCTCAACGGGCGGGAGGGGTAATGAGCAGTTCTTC | CASSSTGGRGNEQFF | . | TRBJ2-1 | TRBD2 | TRBV7-9
TGTGCCAGCTCTCCAACCCCCTCGACAGGCTCTGGAAACACCATATATTTT | CASSPTPSTGSGNTIYF | . | TRBJ1-3 | . | TRBV18
TGTGCCAGCAGTCGACAGGGGGCGCCTGGGGCCAACGTCCTGACTTTC | CASSRQGAPGANVLTF | . | TRBJ2-6 | TRBD1 | TRBV2
TGTGCCAGCAGCTTACAGGCTTCCTACAATGAGCAGTTCTTC | CASSLQASYNEQFF | . | TRBJ2-1 | . | TRBV5-6
TGTGCCAGCAGTCCGCCGGGACAGGGGGCGACTAATGAAAAACTGTTTTTT | CASSPPGQGATNEKLFF | once | TRBJ1-4 | TRBD1 | TRBV28
TGCGCCAGCGGCGACTTAAGCACAGATACGCAGTATTTT | CASGDLSTDTQYF | . | TRBJ2-3 | . | TRBV4-3
TGTGCCAGCAGCGTAGTCGCAGGGGGAGAAAAACTGTTTTTT | CASSVVAGGEKLFF | . | TRBJ1-4 | TRBD1 | TRBV9
TGTGCCAGCAGCTTACAACTAGCCGGATACAATGAGCAGTTCTTC | CASSLQLAGYNEQFF | . | TRBJ2-1 | . | TRBV11-2
TGTGCCAGCAGTGCCCGAACGGGACAGGGCTATGGCTACACCTTC | CASSARTGQGYGYTF | . | TRBJ1-2 | TRBD1 | TRBV6-4
TGTGCCTGGAGTGTCTCACGACTAGCGGTTAGCACAGATACGCAGTATTTT | CAWSVSRLAVSTDTQYF | . | TRBJ2-3 | TRBD2 | TRBV30
TGTGCCAGCAGTGAAGCAGTCCGGGGGTTCTACGAGACCCAGTACTTC | CASSEAVRGFYETQYF | once | TRBJ2-5 | . | TRBV2
TGTGCCAGCAGTTTGCCTCCAACAACCGGGGAGCTGTTTTTT | CASSLPPTTGELFF | many | TRBJ2-2 | . | TRBV27
TGCGCCAGCAGCTTGGCCGCCTCCGGGGGACAGCTGAACACTGAAGCTTTCTTT | CASSLAASGGQLNTEAFF | . | TRBJ1-1 | TRBD1 | TRBV5-1
TGTGCCAGCATGGCAGGGGCTGCCTACGAGCAGTACTTC | CASMAGAAYEQYF | . | TRBJ2-7 | . | TRBV6-5
TGCGCCAGCAGCTTGACAGGGGTTCAGCCCCAGCATTTT | CASSLTGVQPQHF | . | TRBJ1-5 | TRBD1 | TRBV5-1
TGTGCCAGCAGCCAAGGGGGGCGAGACGGCACAGATACGCAGTATTTT | CASSQGGRDGTDTQYF | . | TRBJ2-3 | . | TRBV4-2
TGTGCCAGCAGCTACTTATCAATTGGACAGGTAGCCTACAATGAGCAGTTCTTC | CASSYLSIGQVAYNEQFF | . | TRBJ2-1 | TRBD1 | TRBV5-6
TGTGCCAGCAGCTTGTATAGCGGGAGTGGGTCCGAGCAGTACTTC | CASSLYSGSGSEQYF | . | TRBJ2-7 | TRBD2 | TRBV5-6